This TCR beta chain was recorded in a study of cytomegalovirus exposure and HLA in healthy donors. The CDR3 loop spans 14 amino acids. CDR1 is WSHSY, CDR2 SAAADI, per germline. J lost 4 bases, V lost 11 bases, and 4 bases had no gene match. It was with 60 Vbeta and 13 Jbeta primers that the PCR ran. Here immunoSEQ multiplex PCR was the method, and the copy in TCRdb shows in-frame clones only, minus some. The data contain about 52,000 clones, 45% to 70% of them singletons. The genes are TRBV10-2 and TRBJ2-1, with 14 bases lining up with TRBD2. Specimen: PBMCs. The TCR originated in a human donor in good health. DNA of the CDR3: TGCGCCCACGGGACTAGCGGGGGTTACAATGAGCAGTTCTTC. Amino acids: CAHGTSGGYNEQFF.